The 32 T cell receptor beta chains reported below all come from one sample, sequenced in a study of cytomegalovirus exposure and HLA in healthy donors (dated by TCRdb to about 2017). Library prep was done by the immunoSEQ multiplex PCR assay. The multiplex PCR relied on a mix of 60 forward primers for TCR Vbeta segments and 13 reverse primers for TCR Jbeta segments. Imported from immuneACCESS, the table was reduced by TCRdb to in-frame sequences with V and J called. These copies leave out some clones; in studies compared against another copy, an unresolved V gene accounts for under half, and the cause of the remainder is not known. The sample table records 150,000 to 200,000 clones; over 65% of these occur just once. In total, the top ten clones hold about 1.7% of the sample. Sequenced: PBMCs. Receptors originate from a woman in her twenties or thirties in good health and CMV-seronegative.

The rearrangement uses TRBV7-6 and TRBJ2-2; 8 positions agree with TRBD2. Germline CDR1 and CDR2: SGHVS and FNYEAQ. The CDR3 is 16 residues long. V was clipped by 5 bases and J by 2 bases; unmatched bases: 7. CDR3 region: CASSKDAGGNTGELFF. In DNA, the CDR3 is TGTGCCAGCAGCAAGGACGCGGGAGGTAACACCGGGGAGCTGTTTTTT.

Concerning this clone itself: Distinct nucleotide sequences in the sample also encode this CDR3. The V gene is TRBV19, the J gene TRBJ1-1, with 7 bases fitting TRBD1. The CDR3 consists of 15 residues. With 3 bases clipped from V and 1 base from J, the junction kept 5 bases outside the gene matches. Per germline, CDR1 LNHDA and CDR2 SQIVND (reference sequence). The CDR3 sequence is CASSIRDSGNTEAFF. CDR3 in DNA: TGTGCCAGTAGTATCAGGGACAGCGGGAACACTGAAGCTTTCTTT.

The chain couples TRBV27 to TRBJ1-5; 10 nucleotides agree with TRBD1. The CDR3 length is 14 residues. V lost 6 bases, J lost 6 bases, and 5 bases stayed unmatched. Germline V gene sequence: CDR1 MNHEY, CDR2 SMNVEV (reference sequence). The CDR3 sequence is CASSPGQGVQPQHF. The CDR3 DNA sequence: TGTGCCAGCAGCCCCGGACAGGGGGTTCAGCCCCAGCATTTT.

V usage is TRBV7-2 and J usage is TRBJ2-6, with TRBD2 matching 7 bases. CDR1 and CDR2 from the germline V gene are SGHTA and FQGNSA. The V and J ends lost 5 bases and 2 bases, in that order; junction bases with no gene match: 3. CDR3 size: 15 residues. The CDR3 here is CASSREGPGANVLTF. CDR3 sequence (DNA): TGTGCCAGCAGCAGGGAGGGGCCTGGGGCCAACGTCCTGACTTTC.

Only one count was recorded for this clone. J is TRBJ1-4 and V is TRBV6-5; D gene ambiguous. CDR1 and CDR2 from the germline V gene are MNHEY and SVGAGI. The CDR3 spans 16 residues. The V gene lost 2 bases and the J gene lost 5 bases, with 15 bases spanning the gap. The CDR3 bases are TGTGCCAGCAGTTACCATCAGTCGCCCCGCAATGAAAAACTGTTTTTT. The encoded protein is CASSYHQSPRNEKLFF.

The chain carries TRBV30 and TRBJ2-1; 8 nucleotides align to TRBD1. The germline CDR1 and CDR2 sequences are GTSNPN and SVGIG (reference sequence). The CDR3 is 19 residues long. Unmatched junction bases numbered 18, after V lost 1 base and J lost 4 bases. This CDR3 reads CAWSAITGTGVRLYNEQFF. The CDR3 DNA is TGTGCCTGGAGTGCGATTACCGGGACAGGCGTCCGTCTGTACAATGAGCAGTTCTTC.

V gene TRBV9 combines with J gene TRBJ2-1; TRBD2 might be the D (6 bases). Trimming removed 3 bases from V and 9 bases from J, with 19 bases in between. Germline CDR1 reads SGDLS; CDR2 reads YYNGEE. The CDR3 loop spans 15 amino acids. This CDR3 reads CASSAAGQTPSEQFF. In DNA, the CDR3 is TGTGCCAGCAGCGCCGCGGGGCAAACGCCCTCTGAGCAGTTCTTC.

CDR3 in amino acids: CASSPLAGGLNEQFF. The DNA for the CDR3 is TGTGCCAGCAGCCCGCTAGCGGGGGGGCTCAATGAGCAGTTCTTC. The rearrangement links TRBV7-3 to TRBJ2-1; 12 nucleotides align to TRBD2. This CDR3 region has 15 residues. In germline, CDR1 is SGHTA, CDR2 FQGTGA. J was trimmed by 6 bases and V by 5 bases; bases with no gene match: 5.

This sequence joins TRBV29-1 and TRBJ2-3; D is undetermined. The CDR3 spans 11 residues. Per the germline V gene, CDR1 is SQVTM and CDR2 is ANQGSEA. The V and J ends lost 3 bases and 4 bases respectively, with 5 bases between them. CDR3 coding DNA: TGCAGCGTTGATCCATCAGATACGCAGTATTTT. It yields the protein CSVDPSDTQYF.

The gene calls are TRBV12-5 and TRBJ1-2, with unresolved D. Germline CDR1 LGHNT, CDR2 FRNRAP. The CDR3 is made up of 15 amino acids. Trimming pared 2 bases from V and 4 bases from J, leaving 14 bases between. The CDR3 sequence: CASGLPRGRIYGYTF. The CDR3 nucleotides read TGTGCTAGTGGTTTGCCTCGAGGGCGGATCTATGGCTACACCTTC.

This chain joins TRBV7-9 and TRBJ2-4, with 14 bases fitting TRBD2. V shed 6 bases and J 3 bases; nucleotides not matched to a gene: 10. Germline V lookup: CDR1 SEHNR, CDR2 FQNEAQ (reference sequence). This CDR3 is built from 18 residues. CDR3 sequence reads: CASRPGTSGRGDKNIQYF. CDR3 in DNA: TGTGCCAGCAGACCCGGGACTAGCGGGAGAGGTGACAAAAACATTCAGTACTTC.

In this sample, this clone turned up a few times. In DNA form, the CDR3 reads TGTGCCAGTAGTATAGATGGTACAGCGGGGGCCGCTCCGGCAGATACGCAGTATTTT. Residues: CASSIDGTAGAAPADTQYF. The rearrangement uses TRBV19 and TRBJ2-3, with 8 nucleotides matching TRBD2. Germline V gene sequence: CDR1 LNHDA, CDR2 SQIVND (reference sequence). Unmatched junction bases numbered 15, after V lost 0 bases and J lost 4 bases. The CDR3 length is 19 residues. Together with reference TRBV19 and TRBJ2-3, the CDR3 gives the full variable domain: DGGITQSPKYLFRKEGQNVTLSCEQNLNHDAMYWYRQDPGQGLRLIYYSQIVNDFQKGDIAEGYSVSREKKESFPLTVTSAQKNPTAFYLCASSIDGTAGAAPADTQYFGPGTRLTVL.

J is TRBJ2-3 and V is TRBV5-1; 7 positions match TRBD2. V lost 6 bases and J lost 4; bases outside the gene matches: 8. Germline V gene lookup returns CDR1 SGHRS and CDR2 YFSETQ. CDR3 length equals 14 residues. This CDR3 reads CASTWTGGPDTQYF. Here the CDR3 DNA reads TGCGCCAGCACCTGGACGGGGGGTCCAGATACGCAGTATTTT.

There are a few counts of this clone. This chain uses TRBV30 with TRBJ2-1; TRBD2 agrees at 8 bases. J was trimmed by 12 bases and V by 6 bases; bases with no gene match: 4. Germline assignment: CDR1 GTSNPN and CDR2 SVGIG (reference sequence). The CDR3 extends over 10 amino acids. CDR3 in amino acids: CACRGRTQFF. The CDR3 nucleotides read TGTGCCTGTCGCGGGAGGACGCAGTTCTTC. Complete variable domain (other parts from reference TRBV30 and TRBJ2-1): SQTIHQWPATLVQPVGSPLSLECTVEGTSNPNLYWYRQAAGRGLQLLFYSVGIGQISSEVPQNLSASRPQDRQFILSSKKLLLSDSGFYLCACRGRTQFFGPGTRLTVL.

This chain uses TRBV5-1 with TRBJ1-2; the D gene is possibly TRBD1 (5 bases). V lost 2 bases, J lost 3 bases, and 14 bases lay in between. Germline V gene data show CDR1 as SGHRS and CDR2 as YFSETQ. The CDR3 spans 15 residues. The CDR3 spells CASSLHPGVDYGYTF. In nucleotides, the CDR3 is TGCGCCAGCAGCTTACACCCGGGGGTCGACTATGGCTACACCTTC.

Only a few counts were recorded for this clone. The J gene is TRBJ2-1, the V gene TRBV7-6, with 10 bases fitting TRBD2. V trimming: 6 bases; J trimming: 7 bases; junction bases outside the gene matches: 0. From germline, CDR1 is SGHVS and CDR2 FNYEAQ. This CDR3 is built from 12 residues. The DNA of the CDR3 is TGTGCCAGCAGGGGACTAGCGAATGAGCAGTTCTTC. Residues: CASRGLANEQFF.

V is TRBV7-3 and J is TRBJ2-1; 8 nucleotides line up with TRBD1. Losses at the gene ends were 3 bases for V and 6 bases for J; bases not matched to a gene: 1. The CDR3 sequence is 13 residues long. Germline V gene data show CDR1 as SGHTA and CDR2 as FQGTGA. The DNA for the CDR3 is TGTGCCAGCAGCTTCCAGGGGGCCAATGAGCAGTTCTTC. The encoded protein is CASSFQGANEQFF.

V and J are TRBV21-1 and TRBJ1-6; the table's D gene call, TRBD1, was not cross checked with the DNA. TRBV21-1 is assigned pseudogene status. The CDR3 runs to 16 residues. The CDR3 DNA reads as TGTGCCAGCAGCACACTAAGGGGGACAGGGACTTCACCCCTCCACTTT. Amino acids: CASSTLRGTGTSPLHF.

The genes are TRBV2 and TRBJ1-5, with D perhaps matching TRBD1 (6 bases). V dropped 1 base and J dropped 6 bases, with 19 bases sitting between them. CDR1 is SNHLY, CDR2 FYNNEI, per germline. The CDR3 sequence is 17 residues long. The CDR3 here is CASSEVGGAKSRQPQHF. CDR3 in DNA: TGTGCCAGCAGTGAAGTAGGGGGGGCGAAATCTCGTCAGCCCCAGCATTTT.

The chain carries TRBV6-1 and TRBJ1-2; TRBD1 might be the D (6 bases). The V end was cut by 1 base, the J end by 7 bases, with 10 bases between. This CDR3 has 13 amino acids. The germline V gene encodes CDR1 MNHNS and CDR2 SASEGT. The CDR3 bases are TGTGCCAGCAGTGAAGACAGGGTTAGTGGCTACACCTTC. The encoded protein is CASSEDRVSGYTF.

This sequence joins TRBV29-1 and TRBJ2-1; 11 positions agree with TRBD2. This CDR3 is 14 amino acids long. CDR1 and CDR2 (germline): SQVTM, ANQGSEA. The V gene end was trimmed by 7 bases and the J gene end by 3 bases; junction bases not matched to a gene: 5. The CDR3 here is CSAVAGGGYNEQFF. The CDR3 DNA reads as TGCAGCGCCGTAGCGGGAGGGGGCTACAATGAGCAGTTCTTC.

V and J are TRBV4-1 and TRBJ2-7; perhaps TRBD1 as D (6 bases). This CDR3 is built from 15 residues. V was clipped by 5 bases and J by 2 bases, with 16 bases between them. Germline V gene lookup returns CDR1 MGHRA and CDR2 YSYEKL. CDR3 sequence: CASSVLGAATYEQYF. In nucleotides, the CDR3 is TGCGCCAGCAGCGTTTTGGGGGCGGCCACCTACGAGCAGTACTTC.

This clone has a single count. The V and J genes are TRBV19 and TRBJ1-2, with 7 bases identical to TRBD1. The CDR3 is made up of 14 amino acids. Germline CDR1 reads LNHDA; CDR2 reads SQIVND (reference sequence). V gave up 2 bases and J gave up 6 bases; unmatched junction bases: 6. Here the CDR3 DNA reads TGTGCCAGTAGTATAACGACAGGGACCCATGGCTACACCTTC. This codes for CASSITTGTHGYTF.

This clone occurred once. This chain connects TRBV7-3 to TRBJ2-5, with a weak D call TRBD1 (6 bases). The CDR3 consists of 15 residues. Trimming removed 6 bases from V and 5 bases from J, with 19 bases in between. Germline assignment: CDR1 SGHTA and CDR2 FQGTGA. The CDR3 DNA reads TGTGCCAGCAGTCTTAATGCAGGGGTAATGGAGACCCAGTACTTC. The encoded protein is CASSLNAGVMETQYF.

This clone was counted a few times. The J gene is TRBJ2-3, the V gene TRBV6-1; 8 bases fit TRBD1. Trimming at V came to 6 bases and at J to 0 bases, leaving 5 bases not matched to a gene. The CDR3 is 15 amino acids. Germline CDR1 is MNHNS and CDR2 is SASEGT. CDR3 coding DNA: TGTGCCAGCAGATCAACAGGGGGAAGCACAGATACGCAGTATTTT. Translated, it gives CASRSTGGSTDTQYF.

This chain connects TRBV6-6 to TRBJ1-2; D is undetermined. CDR1 is MNHNY, CDR2 SVGAGI, per germline (reference sequence). The V end lost 0 bases, the J end lost 1 base, and 12 bases lay between the germline ends. The CDR3 contains 16 residues. In DNA form, the CDR3 reads TGTGCCAGCAGTTACTCGGTCCGAGCGGGTAACTATGGCTACACCTTC. Protein: CASSYSVRAGNYGYTF.

This clone was detected only once. This chain links TRBV4-1 with TRBJ1-5, with 11 bases fitting TRBD1. This CDR3 spans 16 amino acids. Per the germline V gene, CDR1 is MGHRA and CDR2 is YSYEKL. The V segment lost 0 bases and the J segment 7 bases; nucleotides outside the gene matches: 5. CDR3 amino acids: CASSQDRTGGRQPQHF. The CDR3 DNA sequence: TGCGCCAGCAGCCAAGATCGGACAGGGGGCCGACAGCCCCAGCATTTT.

This clone turned up a few times. The chain uses TRBV9 and TRBJ1-1; D gene uncertain. The CDR3 is 14 amino acids. V dropped 5 bases and J dropped 0 bases, with 11 bases sitting between them. The germline gives CDR1 SGDLS, CDR2 YYNGEE. The CDR3 region has the DNA TGTGCCAGCAGTATGACGACTCTGAACACTGAAGCTTTCTTT. This gives the protein CASSMTTLNTEAFF.

J is TRBJ2-3 and V is TRBV14; D is uncertain. V dropped 3 bases and J dropped 1 base, with 8 bases sitting between them. Germline lookup yields CDR1 SGHDN and CDR2 FVKESK. The CDR3 runs to 14 residues. The CDR3 region is CASSQGLGTDTQYF. CDR3 in DNA: TGTGCCAGCAGCCAGGGTCTAGGCACAGATACGCAGTATTTT.

Of note for this clone: An end of the junction differs from the germline gene, which may be a read error. The V call is TRBV7-9, the J call TRBJ2-2, with TRBD2 matching over 12 bases. CDR1 is SEHNR, CDR2 FQNEAQ, per germline (reference sequence). The CDR3 extends over 19 amino acids. In DNA, the CDR3 is TGTTCCAGCAGCTCCGCACCCCCCGCTAGCGGGAGGGCCCCCGGGGAGCTGTTTTTT. Protein sequence: CSSSSAPPASGRAPGELFF.

This chain joins TRBV5-1 and TRBJ2-1; 10 nucleotides align to TRBD2. Germline values: CDR1 SGHRS, CDR2 YFSETQ. The CDR3 is 12 amino acids. V trimming: 0 bases; J trimming: 12 bases; junction bases outside the gene matches: 0. The chain's CDR3 is CASSLGLAGQFF. The CDR3 DNA sequence: TGCGCCAGCAGCTTGGGACTAGCGGGGCAGTTCTTC.

This clone showed up just a few times. This sequence joins TRBV9 and TRBJ2-3; 12 bases are a match to TRBD2. The CDR3 runs 19 residues. After removal of 4 bases from V and 3 bases from J, the junction contained 15 bases not matched to a gene. CDR1 and CDR2 from the germline V gene are SGDLS and YYNGEE. The DNA of the CDR3 is TGTGCCAGCAGCCCTCTCCGGGGGGGGCTAGCGGGGGGGACAGATACGCAGTATTTT. As protein: CASSPLRGGLAGGTDTQYF. The full variable domain, completed using reference TRBV9 and TRBJ2-3, is DSGVTQTPKHLITATGQRVTLRCSPRSGDLSVYWYQQSLDQGLQFLIQYYNGEERAKGNILERFSAQQFPDLHSELNLSSLELGDSALYFCASSPLRGGLAGGTDTQYFGPGTRLTVL.